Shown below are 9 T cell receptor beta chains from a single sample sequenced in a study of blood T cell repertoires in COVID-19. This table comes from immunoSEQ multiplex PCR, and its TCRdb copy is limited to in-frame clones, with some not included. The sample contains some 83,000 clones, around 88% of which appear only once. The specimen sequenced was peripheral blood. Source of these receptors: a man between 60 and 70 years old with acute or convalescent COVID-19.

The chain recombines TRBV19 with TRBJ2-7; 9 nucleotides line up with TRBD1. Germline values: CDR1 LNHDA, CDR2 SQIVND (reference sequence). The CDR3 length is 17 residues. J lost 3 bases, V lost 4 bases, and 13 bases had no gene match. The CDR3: CASSKTRDRVGLYEQYF. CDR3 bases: TGTGCCAGTAGTAAGACGCGGGACAGGGTAGGCCTCTACGAGCAGTACTTC.

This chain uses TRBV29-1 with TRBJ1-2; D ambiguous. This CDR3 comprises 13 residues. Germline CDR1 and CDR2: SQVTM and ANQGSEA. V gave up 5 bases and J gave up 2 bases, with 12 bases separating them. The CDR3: CSVQAYDNYGYTF. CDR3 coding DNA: TGCAGCGTTCAGGCTTACGACAACTATGGCTACACCTTC.

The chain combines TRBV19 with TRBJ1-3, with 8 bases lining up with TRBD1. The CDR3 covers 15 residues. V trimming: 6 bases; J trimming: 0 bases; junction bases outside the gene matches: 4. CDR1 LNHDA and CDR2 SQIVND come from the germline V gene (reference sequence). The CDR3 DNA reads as TGTGCCAGTAGGCTGGACAGGGACTCTGGAAACACCATATATTTT. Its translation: CASRLDRDSGNTIYF.

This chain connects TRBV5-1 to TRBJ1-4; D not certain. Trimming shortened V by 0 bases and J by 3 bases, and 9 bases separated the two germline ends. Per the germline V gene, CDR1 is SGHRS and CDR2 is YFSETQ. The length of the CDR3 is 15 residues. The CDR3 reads CASSLGGQANEKLFF. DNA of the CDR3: TGCGCCAGCAGCTTGGGTGGGCAGGCTAATGAAAAACTGTTTTTT. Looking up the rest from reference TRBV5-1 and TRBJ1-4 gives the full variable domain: KAGVTQTPRYLIKTRGQQVTLSCSPISGHRSVSWYQQTPGQGLQFLFEYFSETQRNKGNFPGRFSGRQFSNSRSEMNVSTLELGDSALYLCASSLGGQANEKLFFGSGTQLSVL.

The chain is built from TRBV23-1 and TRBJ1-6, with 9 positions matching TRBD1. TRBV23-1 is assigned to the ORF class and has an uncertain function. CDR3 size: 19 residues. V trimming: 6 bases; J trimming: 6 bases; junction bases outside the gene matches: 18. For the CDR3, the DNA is TGCGCCAGCAGGAAACTTCCACCGGGACAGGGTCGATCTAATTCACCCCTCCACTTT. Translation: CASRKLPPGQGRSNSPLHF.

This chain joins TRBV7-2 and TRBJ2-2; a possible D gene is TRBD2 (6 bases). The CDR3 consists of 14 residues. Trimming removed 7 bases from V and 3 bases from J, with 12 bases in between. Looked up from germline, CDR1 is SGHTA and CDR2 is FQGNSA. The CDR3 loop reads CASKFTGDTGELFF. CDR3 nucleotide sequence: TGTGCCAGCAAATTTACGGGAGACACCGGGGAGCTGTTTTTT.

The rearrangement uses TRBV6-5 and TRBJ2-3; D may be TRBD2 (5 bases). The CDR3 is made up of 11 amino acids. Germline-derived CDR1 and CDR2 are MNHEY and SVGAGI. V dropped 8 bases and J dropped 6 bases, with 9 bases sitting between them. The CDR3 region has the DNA TGTGCCAGCTTGCGAGGGGATACGCAGTATTTT. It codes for CASLRGDTQYF.

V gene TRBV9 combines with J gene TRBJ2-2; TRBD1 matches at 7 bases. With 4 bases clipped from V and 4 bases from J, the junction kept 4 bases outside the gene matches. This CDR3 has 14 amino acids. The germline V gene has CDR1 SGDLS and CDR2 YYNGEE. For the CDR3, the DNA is TGTGCCAGCAGCTTAACAGGGGTCACCGGGGAGCTGTTTTTT. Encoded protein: CASSLTGVTGELFF.

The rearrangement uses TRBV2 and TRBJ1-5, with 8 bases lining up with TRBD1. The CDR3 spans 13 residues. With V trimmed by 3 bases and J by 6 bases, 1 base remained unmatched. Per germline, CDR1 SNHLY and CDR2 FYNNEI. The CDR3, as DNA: TGTGCCAGCAGTGAGGACAGGGTTCAGCCCCAGCATTTT. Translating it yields CASSEDRVQPQHF.